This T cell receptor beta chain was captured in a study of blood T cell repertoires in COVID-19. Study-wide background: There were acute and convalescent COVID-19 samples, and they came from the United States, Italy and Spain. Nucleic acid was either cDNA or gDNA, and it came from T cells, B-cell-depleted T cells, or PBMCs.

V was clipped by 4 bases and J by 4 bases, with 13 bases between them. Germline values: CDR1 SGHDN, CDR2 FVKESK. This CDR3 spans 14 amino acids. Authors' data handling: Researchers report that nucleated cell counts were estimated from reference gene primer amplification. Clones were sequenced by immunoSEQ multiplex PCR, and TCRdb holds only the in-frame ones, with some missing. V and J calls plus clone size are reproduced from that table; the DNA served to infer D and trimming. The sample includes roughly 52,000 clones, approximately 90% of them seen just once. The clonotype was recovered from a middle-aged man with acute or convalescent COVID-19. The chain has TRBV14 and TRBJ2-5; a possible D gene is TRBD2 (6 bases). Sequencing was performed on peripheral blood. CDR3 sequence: CASSRRKGGETQYF. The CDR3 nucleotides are TGTGCCAGCAGCCGCAGAAAGGGAGGAGAGACCCAGTACTTC.